This section outlines one TCR beta chain sequence together with its context. As yet, its antigen is unknown. These data are taken from a study of cytomegalovirus exposure and HLA in healthy donors. Study-level background: When 350 to 500 donors were genotyped, about 86% of them were found to fall in the Caucasian-associated ancestry cluster.

The CDR3 totals 16 residues. Germline V lookup: CDR1 MNHNS, CDR2 SASEGT. Unmatched junction bases numbered 7, after V lost 0 bases and J lost 5 bases. Both 60 Vbeta primers and 13 Jbeta primers went into the PCR. This table comes from immunoSEQ multiplex PCR, and its TCRdb copy is limited to in-frame clones, with some not included. The sample lists about 65,000 clones; about 72% were seen once. Study outcomes and limitations: A later analysis associated 15,000 or so TCR beta sequences with HLA alleles at a 0.05 false discovery rate.

The chain combines TRBV6-1 with TRBJ2-5, with 9 bases identical to TRBD2. This receptor was identified in a girl aged 5-17 years in good health and CMV-seropositive. The material sequenced was PBMCs. Written as DNA, the CDR3 is TGTGCCAGCAGTGAAGCGCAACTCCTAGCGGGGGAGACCCAGTACTTC. This translates into CASSEAQLLAGETQYF.